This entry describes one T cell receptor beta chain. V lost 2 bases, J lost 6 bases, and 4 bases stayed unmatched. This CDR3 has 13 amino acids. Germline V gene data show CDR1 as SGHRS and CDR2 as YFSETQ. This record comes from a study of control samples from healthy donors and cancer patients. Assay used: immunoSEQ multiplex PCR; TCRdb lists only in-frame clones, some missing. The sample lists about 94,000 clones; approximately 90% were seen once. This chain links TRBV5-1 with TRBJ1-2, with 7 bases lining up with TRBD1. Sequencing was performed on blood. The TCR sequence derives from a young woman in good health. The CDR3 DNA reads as TGCGCCAGCAGCTTTGGACAGGAGAATGGCTACACCTTC. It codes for CASSFGQENGYTF.